Given below is one TCR beta chain in context. The target antigen is unknown. Several immunoSEQ 96-well plates shared each subset's DNA, each plate a replicate. Clones were sequenced by immunoSEQ multiplex PCR, and TCRdb holds only the in-frame ones, with some missing. The sample holds fewer than 850,000 clones, 90% to 98% seen once. It was CD45RO-negative cells, positively selected for CCR7, that made up naive CD8 cells, with terminally differentiated effector memory CD45RA+ cells excluded. This entry comes from a study of shared clonotypes between healthy human individuals. Trimming cost V 8 bases and J 0 bases; bases outside gene matches: 2. Germline V CDR1 and CDR2: MNHEY, SVGAGI. The CDR3 consists of 14 residues. Study results and limitations: Limitation of the genetic and exposure-history diversity represented came from the few donors.

Sequencing used naive CD8+ T cells sorted from blood. The clonotype comes from a man aged 25-45 years in good health. The J gene is TRBJ1-5, the V gene TRBV6-5; 9 nucleotides line up with TRBD1. The CDR3 here is CASRTGDSNQPQHF. As DNA, the CDR3 is TGTGCCAGCCGGACAGGGGATAGCAATCAGCCCCAGCATTTT.